Shown below are 31 T cell receptor beta chains from a single sample sequenced in a study of T-cell memory formation after mild COVID-19. A single record per CDR3 protein comes from TCRdb applying MiXCR to the 5' RACE reads. The repertoire holds around 150,000 distinct CDR3 sequences, less than 40% seen once, with about 12% in the top ten. Material for sequencing was PBMCs or a T cell subset sorted from them (not recorded which). The receptors were sampled from an adult woman who had mild COVID-19 (a few samples of this study predate the infection). Cell type and time point are not known.

This clonotype was picked up a small number of times. The chain carries TRBV7-6 and TRBJ2-7; TRBD1 matches 9 bases. V lost 6 bases, J lost 1 base, and 7 bases stayed unmatched. Per germline, CDR1 SGHVS and CDR2 FNYEAQ. There are 15 residues in the CDR3. CDR3 in DNA: TGTGCCAGCAGTCCGCGTGGGACAGGGTCCTACGAGCAGTACTTC. It is translated as CASSPRGTGSYEQYF.

This clonotype was seen only a few times. This chain connects TRBV27 to TRBJ2-7; D remains unclear. The CDR3 sequence is 13 residues long. Trimming took 3 bases from V and 6 from J, leaving 12 bases between them. Germline V gene lookup returns CDR1 MNHEY and CDR2 SMNVEV (reference sequence). CDR3 amino acids: CASSFAHPTEQYF. The CDR3 bases are TGTGCCAGCAGTTTCGCGCATCCTACCGAGCAGTACTTC.

The rearrangement uses TRBV12-3 or TRBV12-4 and TRBJ2-5; tentative D call: TRBD2 (7 bases). The V end was cut by 2 bases, the J end by 7 bases, with 11 bases between. CDR3 length: 13 amino acids. The CDR3 DNA reads as TGTGCCAGCAGTTTATCAGGGGAGGGGACCCAGTACTTC. Protein: CASSLSGEGTQYF.

CDR3 in DNA: TGTGCCATCAGTGAGTCCCCACTAGCGGGGGAATCCTACGAGCAGTACTTC. Translating it yields CAISESPLAGESYEQYF. This chain joins TRBV10-3 and TRBJ2-7; 11 nucleotides agree with TRBD2. CDR1 is ENHRY and CDR2 is SYGVKD in the germline V gene. Trimming removed 0 bases from V and 1 base from J; junction bases left unmatched: 5. This CDR3 region has 17 residues.

Worth noting for this clonotype: At one end the junction does not follow the germline gene, possibly because of a read error. V and J are TRBV12-3 or TRBV12-4 and TRBJ2-5; 10 bases match TRBD1. The length of the CDR3 is 15 residues. CDR3 sequence reads: CASRESGQGTETKYF. DNA for the CDR3: TGTGCCAGCAGGGAATCGGGACAGGGGACGGAGACCAAGTACTTC.

This clonotype turned up a few times. The chain is built from TRBV13 and TRBJ2-7, with 12 bases matching TRBD1. The germline CDR1 and CDR2 sequences are PRHDT and FYEKMQ (reference sequence). The CDR3 runs 16 residues. Germline trimming cut 4 bases from V and 1 base from J; bases unmatched to any gene: 5. DNA of the CDR3: TGTGCCAGCAGCTCCCCGGGACAGGGGGCATCCTACGAGCAGTACTTC. Protein product: CASSSPGQGASYEQYF.

The V and J genes are TRBV27 and TRBJ2-7, with D possibly being TRBD2 (5 bases). The CDR3 covers 13 residues. The V and J ends lost 2 bases and 5 bases respectively, with 10 bases between them. Per germline, CDR1 MNHEY and CDR2 SMNVEV (reference sequence). CDR3 sequence: CASSLGSGHEQYF. Here the CDR3 DNA reads TGTGCCAGCAGTTTAGGGAGCGGCCACGAGCAGTACTTC.

The sample holds a few counts of this clonotype. J is TRBJ2-1 and V is TRBV6-6; D possibly corresponds to TRBD1 (6 bases). The V end was cut by 2 bases, the J end by 0 bases, with 8 bases between. In germline, CDR1 is MNHNY, CDR2 SVGAGI (reference sequence). The CDR3 covers 15 residues. CDR3 nucleotides: TGTGCCAGCAGTTACACAGGGAGCTCCTACAATGAGCAGTTCTTC. This encodes CASSYTGSSYNEQFF.

The chain is built from TRBV7-9 and TRBJ1-4; TRBD1 aligns across 9 bases. Losses at the gene ends were 3 bases for V and 3 bases for J; bases not matched to a gene: 2. The CDR3 consists of 15 residues. Germline CDR1 SEHNR, CDR2 FQNEAQ (reference sequence). The chain's CDR3 is CASSLGDRANEKLFF. Here the CDR3 DNA reads TGTGCCAGCAGCTTGGGGGACAGGGCTAATGAAAAACTGTTTTTT.

The rearrangement uses TRBV7-2 and TRBJ1-5; 8 bases line up with TRBD1. Germline assignment: CDR1 SGHTA and CDR2 FQGNSA. The CDR3 is 18 residues long. The ends lost 5 bases at V and 7 bases at J; junction bases unmatched: 19. The CDR3 bases are TGTGCCAGCAGCAAGGACAGGGCTGGAGGGTTCTCGGGCCAGCCCCAGCATTTT. Its protein is CASSKDRAGGFSGQPQHF.

This clonotype came up a few times. This sequence joins TRBV11-2 and TRBJ2-1; 12 nucleotides match TRBD2. The length of the CDR3 is 14 residues. Germline trimming cut 5 bases from V and 10 bases from J; bases unmatched to any gene: 6. Germline CDR1 and CDR2: SGHAT and FQNNGV. The CDR3 loop reads CASSPLLAGGEQFF. The CDR3 DNA sequence: TGTGCCAGCAGCCCCCTACTAGCGGGAGGAGAGCAGTTCTTC. The full variable domain, in which reference TRBV11-2 and TRBJ2-1 provide the parts outside the CDR3, is EAGVAQSPRYKIIEKRQSVAFWCNPISGHATLYWYQQILGQGPKLLIQFQNNGVVDDSQLPKDRFSAERLKGVDSTLKIQPAKLEDSAVYLCASSPLLAGGEQFFGPGTRLTVL.

Only a few counts were recorded for this clonotype. The V gene is TRBV29-1, the J gene TRBJ2-7; 7 nucleotides match TRBD1. Unmatched junction bases numbered 10, after V lost 6 bases and J lost 2 bases. The CDR3 spans 14 residues. Germline-derived CDR1 and CDR2 are SQVTM and ANQGSEA. The CDR3 reads CSVVGGQQTYEQYF. In DNA form, the CDR3 reads TGCAGCGTAGTTGGGGGACAGCAAACCTACGAGCAGTACTTC.

A single count supports this clonotype. The rearrangement uses TRBV4-2 and TRBJ2-3; 7 bases align to TRBD2. This CDR3 region has 14 residues. CDR1 and CDR2 from the germline V gene are LGHNA and YNFKEQ. Trimming at V came to 5 bases and at J to 5 bases, leaving 7 bases not matched to a gene. CDR3 nucleotide sequence: TGTGCCAGCAGCACCGGGAGCGGGAAAGATACGCAGTATTTT. Its protein product is CASSTGSGKDTQYF.

The genes are TRBV15 and TRBJ2-1; D remains ambiguous. The V and J ends lost 0 bases and 10 bases respectively, with 13 bases between them. CDR3 length: 14 amino acids. Germline lookup yields CDR1 LNHNV and CDR2 YYDKDF (reference sequence). CDR3 amino acids: CATSRDLPLGEQFF. The CDR3 DNA is TGTGCCACCAGCAGAGATCTCCCCCTCGGAGAGCAGTTCTTC.

In DNA, the CDR3 is TGCAGTGCTAGAGATCCTCTCAGGGAACGCTATGGCTACACCTTC. Its translation is CSARDPLRERYGYTF. The genes are TRBV20-1 and TRBJ1-2, with D possibly matching TRBD1 (5 bases). The CDR3 is 15 amino acids. The germline V gene encodes CDR1 DFQATT and CDR2 SNEGSKA (reference sequence). Trimming removed 0 bases at V and 4 bases at J, with 15 bases between.

There are a few counts of this clonotype. The chain is built from TRBV29-1 and TRBJ2-1; D possibly corresponds to TRBD2 (6 bases). The V and J ends lost 6 bases and 6 bases respectively, with 15 bases between them. Looked up from germline, CDR1 is SQVTM and CDR2 is ANQGSEA. This CDR3 spans 13 amino acids. The CDR3 is CSVAGGTINEQFF. CDR3 sequence (DNA): TGCAGCGTAGCTGGGGGGACCATCAATGAGCAGTTCTTC.

The J gene is TRBJ2-1, the V gene TRBV7-2; 9 bases line up with TRBD2. Trimming removed 2 bases from V and 3 bases from J; junction bases left unmatched: 2. Germline CDR1 and CDR2: SGHTA and FQGNSA. This CDR3 is built from 15 residues. This CDR3 is CASSLSGGIYNEQFF. The CDR3 coding sequence is TGTGCCAGCAGCTTAAGCGGGGGGATCTACAATGAGCAGTTCTTC.

This clonotype has at least ten counts. The chain is built from TRBV7-9 and TRBJ1-1; TRBD1 is a possible D gene (6 bases). This CDR3 is built from 14 residues. Deletions cut 8 bases from V and 5 bases from J, with 18 bases between. The germline gives CDR1 SEHNR, CDR2 FQNEAQ (reference sequence). The chain's CDR3 is CASGTGGGATEAFF. The CDR3 DNA reads TGTGCCAGCGGCACAGGAGGGGGGGCGACTGAAGCTTTCTTT.

CDR3 region: CASRGTGQETQYF. The CDR3 region has the DNA TGTGCCAGCAGGGGGACAGGCCAAGAGACCCAGTACTTC. This chain joins TRBV28 and TRBJ2-5; 8 positions match TRBD1. Per the germline V gene, CDR1 is MDHEN and CDR2 is SYDVKM. The CDR3 length is 13 residues. The ends lost 6 bases at V and 1 base at J; junction bases unmatched: 1.

This clonotype showed up just a few times. The chain recombines TRBV6-1 with TRBJ1-1; tentatively, D is TRBD1 (5 bases). The CDR3 runs 13 residues. V was shortened by 1 base and J by 7 bases, with 10 bases between the two germline ends. CDR1 and CDR2 from the germline V gene are MNHNS and SASEGT. CDR3 in DNA: TGTGCCAGCAGTGAAGTTAACAGGAATGAAGCTTTCTTT. It is translated as CASSEVNRNEAFF.

The V gene is TRBV7-2, the J gene TRBJ2-3, with unresolved D. The V gene's germline CDR1 is SGHTA and CDR2 FQGNSA. The CDR3 is made up of 13 amino acids. Trimming stripped 1 base from V and 5 bases from J, with 7 bases between. This chain's CDR3 is CASSLERVDTQYF. CDR3 nucleotides: TGTGCCAGCAGCTTAGAGAGAGTAGATACGCAGTATTTT. Using reference TRBV7-2 and TRBJ2-3 for the parts outside the CDR3, the full variable domain is GAGVSQSPSNKVTEKGKDVELRCDPISGHTALYWYRQSLGQGLEFLIYFQGNSAPDKSGLPSDRFSAERTGGSVSTLTIQRTQQEDSAVYLCASSLERVDTQYFGPGTRLTVL.

This chain joins TRBV5-1 and TRBJ2-1; a weak D match, TRBD2 (5 bases). Deletions cut 6 bases from V and 9 bases from J, with 19 bases between. This CDR3 has 14 amino acids. CDR1 and CDR2 from the germline V gene are SGHRS and YFSETQ. The CDR3, as DNA: TGCGCCAGCATGCCGGGTTCCGGGAACGGTGAGCAGTTCTTC. Its protein is CASMPGSGNGEQFF.

This clonotype showed up just a few times. The chain carries TRBV30 and TRBJ2-7, with 14 bases identical to TRBD2. The V gene's germline CDR1 is GTSNPN and CDR2 SVGIG (reference sequence). Losses at the gene ends were 1 base for V and 1 base for J; bases not matched to a gene: 6. The CDR3 is 17 amino acids. CDR3 amino acids: CAWSDPRLAGGSYEQYF. The DNA for the CDR3 is TGTGCCTGGAGTGACCCTCGACTAGCGGGGGGGTCCTACGAGCAGTACTTC. Combining the CDR3 with reference TRBV30 and TRBJ2-7 gives the whole variable domain SQTIHQWPATLVQPVGSPLSLECTVEGTSNPNLYWYRQAAGRGLQLLFYSVGIGQISSEVPQNLSASRPQDRQFILSSKKLLLSDSGFYLCAWSDPRLAGGSYEQYFGPGTRLTVT.

The sample holds a few counts of this clonotype. This sequence joins TRBV6-2 or TRBV6-3 and TRBJ2-6, with 7 bases fitting TRBD2. With V trimmed by 4 bases and J by 3 bases, 18 bases remained unmatched. CDR1 is MNHEY, CDR2 SVGEGT, per germline. There are 20 residues in the CDR3. The CDR3 nucleotides are TGTGCCAGCAGTTCCCCCCGGCTAGCGGCGTTCGAGGATGGGGCCAACGTCCTGACTTTC. Its translation: CASSSPRLAAFEDGANVLTF.

Only a few counts were recorded for this clonotype. One junction end disagrees with the germline gene, perhaps due to a read error. This chain links TRBV29-1 with TRBJ1-4; weak D call: TRBD1 (5 bases). Germline CDR1 and CDR2: SQVTM and ANQGSEA. This CDR3 has 12 amino acids. Written as DNA, the CDR3 is TGCAGCGTTGGTTCAGGGCGAGAAAAACTGGTTTTT. It encodes CSVGSGREKLVF.

This clonotype was detected only a few times. The V call is TRBV6-5, the J call TRBJ2-7; 13 bases map to TRBD2. Germline CDR1 MNHEY, CDR2 SVGAGI. Trimming took 6 bases from V and 3 from J; bases not matched to a gene: 14. The CDR3 spans 18 residues. CDR3 nucleotides: TGTGCCAGCAGCGCCATTACGGCGGGGACTAGCGGGAACTACGAGCAGTACTTC. This codes for CASSAITAGTSGNYEQYF.

The chain uses TRBV12-3 or TRBV12-4 and TRBJ1-1, with no clear D. Trimming shortened V by 1 base and J by 7 bases, and 4 bases separated the two germline ends. The length of the CDR3 is 11 residues. The CDR3 reads CASSLEYEAFF. CDR3 sequence (DNA): TGTGCCAGCAGTTTAGAATATGAAGCTTTCTTT.

This clonotype appeared a few times. The chain combines TRBV7-2 with TRBJ2-3; a possible D gene is TRBD2 (6 bases). This CDR3 comprises 14 residues. The V end lost 4 bases, the J end lost 6 bases, and 14 bases lay between the germline ends. Germline V gene lookup returns CDR1 SGHTA and CDR2 FQGNSA. This CDR3 reads CASSSTSLVDTQYF. CDR3 bases: TGTGCCAGCAGCTCAACTAGCCTGGTGGATACGCAGTATTTT.

This clonotype appeared many times. The chain uses TRBV4-3 and TRBJ2-3; 7 bases fit TRBD2. This CDR3 contains 16 residues. Germline V CDR1 and CDR2: LGHNA, YSLEER. The J segment lost 6 bases and the V segment lost 2 bases, leaving 11 bases of the junction unmatched. As DNA, the CDR3 is TGCGCCAGCAGCCAACGACTAGCTGAGATAGGGGATACGCAGTATTTT. Its protein is CASSQRLAEIGDTQYF.

The V and J genes are TRBV5-4 and TRBJ2-3; D gene ambiguous. The CDR3 contains 13 residues. CDR1 is SGHNT and CDR2 is YYREEE in the germline V gene (reference sequence). V was pared by 0 bases and J by 4 bases, with 6 bases between. CDR3 sequence (DNA): TGTGCCAGCAGCTTGGATGGTCCAGATACGCAGTATTTT. Its protein is CASSLDGPDTQYF.

The chain carries TRBV6-1 and TRBJ2-5; D might be TRBD2 (7 bases). V lost 4 bases and J lost 3, with 30 bases in between. Germline lookup yields CDR1 MNHNS and CDR2 SASEGT. CDR3 length equals 20 residues. CDR3 residues: CASSGSGTPLGRGGEETQYF. CDR3 in DNA: TGTGCCAGCAGTGGATCCGGGACCCCATTGGGGAGGGGGGGAGAAGAGACCCAGTACTTC.